Listed here are 28 T cell receptor beta chains from one sample, sequenced in a study of CD8 T cells in Susac syndrome. RNA amounts of roughly 0.5 to 1 ug underwent reverse transcription with random hexamers. Via MiXCR, TCRdb re-called the immunoSEQ multiplex PCR reads, giving one row per CDR3 protein. The sample includes 150,000 or so distinct CDR3 sequences, just under 95% of them seen just once. Specimen: CD4+ T cells from PBMCs. The receptors were gathered from a human donor with Susac syndrome.

The chain carries TRBV20-1 and TRBJ1-6, with 7 bases that match TRBD1. V lost 3 bases and J lost 7; bases outside the gene matches: 6. In germline, CDR1 is DFQATT, CDR2 SNEGSKA (reference sequence). The CDR3 totals 14 residues. DNA of the CDR3: TGCAGTGCTAGCAGGGGACAGCCGAATTCACCCCTCCACTTT. Residues: CSASRGQPNSPLHF.

The genes are TRBV18 and TRBJ2-3; 8 bases are a match to TRBD2. V lost 1 base, J lost 1 base, and 10 bases stayed unmatched. The CDR3 spans 18 residues. Per germline, CDR1 KGHSH and CDR2 LQKENI. The CDR3 reads CASSPQRGLTEGTDTQYF. DNA of the CDR3: TGTGCCAGCTCACCACAGCGGGGGCTCACCGAAGGCACAGATACGCAGTATTTT.

J is TRBJ2-5 and V is TRBV5-4; D not certain. The V and J ends lost 4 bases and 1 base respectively, with 14 bases between them. Germline V lookup: CDR1 SGHNT, CDR2 YYREEE (reference sequence). The CDR3 has 15 amino acids. CDR3 protein: CASSVDPKGQETQYF. DNA of the CDR3: TGTGCCAGCAGCGTGGACCCAAAGGGCCAAGAGACCCAGTACTTC.

This chain uses TRBV30 with TRBJ2-7; D remains unclear. Deletions cut 0 bases from V and 5 bases from J, with 14 bases between. The CDR3 totals 14 residues. CDR1 GTSNPN and CDR2 SVGIG come from the germline V gene (reference sequence). The CDR3 region is CAWSVLYGSDEQYF. CDR3 nucleotides: TGTGCCTGGAGTGTACTTTATGGGTCCGACGAGCAGTACTTC.

The V and J genes are TRBV7-2 and TRBJ2-4, with no clear D. The CDR3 length is 13 residues. Trimming pared 7 bases from V and 7 bases from J, leaving 14 bases between. Per the germline V gene, CDR1 is SGHTA and CDR2 is FQGNSA. The CDR3 DNA is TGTGCCAGCACTTCTCTAAGAAACAACATTCAGTACTTC. It codes for CASTSLRNNIQYF.

This chain connects TRBV3-1 to TRBJ1-1; D gene unclear. Per the germline V gene, CDR1 is LGHDT and CDR2 is YNNKEL (reference sequence). The CDR3 has 13 residues. Trimming removed 0 bases from V and 4 bases from J, with 6 bases in between. The CDR3 region is CASSQDRSTEAFF. The CDR3 region has the DNA TGTGCCAGCAGCCAAGATCGGTCCACTGAAGCTTTCTTT.

The J gene is TRBJ1-6, the V gene TRBV12-3 or TRBV12-4, with 8 bases matching TRBD1. The V segment lost 6 bases and the J segment 10 bases; nucleotides outside the gene matches: 5. This CDR3 region has 13 residues. The CDR3 here is CASRTDRGSPLHF. CDR3 coding DNA: TGTGCCAGCAGAACCGACAGGGGATCACCCCTCCACTTT.

The V gene is TRBV27, the J gene TRBJ2-1; 8 bases are a match to TRBD2. There are 16 residues in the CDR3. The germline CDR1 and CDR2 sequences are MNHEY and SMNVEV (reference sequence). Losses at the gene ends were 5 bases for V and 0 bases for J; bases not matched to a gene: 6. Here the CDR3 DNA reads TGTGCCAGCAGTACACTAGCGGCAAGCTCCTACAATGAGCAGTTCTTC. Translating gives CASSTLAASSYNEQFF.

A word on this clonotype: The junction departs from germline at one end; a sequencing error may be responsible. The CDR3 DNA reads as TGTGCCAGCAGGGGCGGGAGGGCCGGTATGGTCTTC. It specifies CASRGGRAGMVF. The chain is built from TRBV25-1 and TRBJ2-1; 9 nucleotides line up with TRBD2. The CDR3 extends over 12 amino acids. CDR1 and CDR2 (germline): MGHDK, SYGVNS.

The CDR3 region is CSAPLAGGRGLHNEQFF. In DNA, the CDR3 is TGCAGTGCCCCCTTAGCGGGAGGTAGGGGGTTGCACAATGAGCAGTTCTTC. This chain joins TRBV20-1 and TRBJ2-1, with 10 bases aligning to TRBD2. The CDR3 length is 17 residues. CDR1 DFQATT and CDR2 SNEGSKA come from the germline V gene (reference sequence). The V gene end was trimmed by 6 bases and the J gene end by 5 bases; junction bases not matched to a gene: 16.

The rearrangement links TRBV4-3 to TRBJ2-1; 9 bases map to TRBD2. The CDR3 has 15 amino acids. J lost 7 bases, V lost 6 bases, and 10 bases had no gene match. The germline V gene encodes CDR1 LGHNA and CDR2 YSLEER. The CDR3 region is CASRKGVAGVNEQFF. The CDR3 DNA follows: TGCGCCAGCAGGAAGGGAGTAGCGGGAGTAAATGAGCAGTTCTTC.

This clonotype appeared a single time. The chain is built from TRBV30 and TRBJ1-1; 7 nucleotides agree with TRBD1. This CDR3 is 12 amino acids long. With V trimmed by 0 bases and J by 10 bases, 5 bases remained unmatched. Germline CDR1 is GTSNPN and CDR2 is SVGIG (reference sequence). The CDR3 nucleotides are TGTGCCTGGAGTGTACTAAGGGGGCTAGCTTTCTTT. It encodes CAWSVLRGLAFF.

The chain links TRBV6-5 to TRBJ1-6; D is possibly TRBD1 (5 bases). V lost 9 bases and J lost 5, with 11 bases in between. The CDR3 covers 13 residues. CDR1 and CDR2 from the germline V gene are MNHEY and SVGAGI. CDR3 in amino acids: CASATVDNSPLHF. CDR3 nucleotide sequence: TGTGCCAGTGCGACAGTCGATAATTCACCCCTCCACTTT.

The CDR3 spells CASSQDRVAGEQYF. The CDR3 nucleotides are TGTGCCAGCTCACAGGACAGGGTAGCGGGCGAGCAGTACTTC. The chain is built from TRBV18 and TRBJ2-7; a weak D match, TRBD1 (8 bases). The CDR3 spans 14 residues. Trimming stripped 4 bases from V and 6 bases from J, with 16 bases between. Germline-derived CDR1 and CDR2 are KGHSH and LQKENI.

This chain connects TRBV4-2 to TRBJ2-5; D perhaps matches TRBD1 (6 bases). The germline V and J ends were trimmed by 1 base and 5 bases, with 17 bases remaining between them. The CDR3 length is 16 residues. The germline gives CDR1 LGHNA, CDR2 YNFKEQ. This chain's CDR3 is CASSQGSGGRGETQYF. The CDR3 DNA reads as TGTGCCAGCAGCCAAGGGAGCGGTGGCAGGGGCGAGACCCAGTACTTC.

The chain has TRBV4-2 and TRBJ1-1; weak D call: TRBD1 (6 bases). V was clipped by 7 bases and J by 1 base, with 13 bases between them. The CDR3 spans 14 residues. Germline CDR1 and CDR2: LGHNA and YNFKEQ. Here the CDR3 reads CASTEGHPNTEAFF. The CDR3 DNA reads TGTGCCAGCACGGAGGGACACCCGAACACTGAAGCTTTCTTT.

The chain carries TRBV5-4 and TRBJ1-1, with 9 bases aligning to TRBD1. The V and J ends lost 0 bases and 4 bases, in that order; junction bases with no gene match: 1. The V gene's germline CDR1 is SGHNT and CDR2 YYREEE (reference sequence). This CDR3 contains 14 residues. The CDR3 nucleotides read TGTGCCAGCAGCTTGGAACAGGGGGCCACTGAAGCTTTCTTT. Residues: CASSLEQGATEAFF.

J is TRBJ2-5 and V is TRBV28; D possibly corresponds to TRBD1 (6 bases). The CDR3 is 14 residues long. CDR1 and CDR2 (germline): MDHEN, SYDVKM. Trimming removed 4 bases from V and 4 bases from J, with 13 bases in between. CDR3 nucleotide sequence: TGTGCCAGCAGTTCTTATCCAGGGGCAGAGACCCAGTACTTC. Its protein is CASSSYPGAETQYF.

This chain links TRBV4-2 with TRBJ2-1; the D is unclear. The CDR3 is 15 amino acids. The germline V gene has CDR1 LGHNA and CDR2 YNFKEQ. With 2 bases removed from V and 9 bases from J, the gap between germline ends came to 17 bases. The CDR3, as DNA: TGTGCCAGCAGCCAATCGAAGCTCCGTACTCCTGAGCAGTTCTTC. Translation: CASSQSKLRTPEQFF.

The gene calls are TRBV5-1 and TRBJ1-2, with D possibly matching TRBD1 (6 bases). The CDR3 runs 13 residues. The germline CDR1 and CDR2 sequences are SGHRS and YFSETQ. Deletions cut 1 base from V and 10 bases from J, with 14 bases between. In DNA form, the CDR3 reads TGCGCCAGCAGCTTGAAGGCAGGGGCTGACTACACCTTC. Amino acids: CASSLKAGADYTF.

The CDR3 DNA reads as TGTGCCAGCAGTTACGCGACAGGGGGAGAAAAACTGTTTTTT. Its translation is CASSYATGGEKLFF. V gene TRBV6-5 combines with J gene TRBJ1-4, with TRBD1 matching over 9 bases. Germline CDR1 and CDR2: MNHEY and SVGAGI. The junction had 3 bases not matched to a gene; V was cut back by 2 bases and J by 8 bases. CDR3 size: 14 residues.

This clonotype has just a few counts. This chain joins TRBV6-1 and TRBJ2-1, with 13 bases lining up with TRBD2. The length of the CDR3 is 16 residues. Per the germline V gene, CDR1 is MNHNS and CDR2 is SASEGT. The J segment lost 3 bases and the V segment lost 3 bases, leaving 2 bases of the junction unmatched. The CDR3, as DNA: TGTGCCAGCAGTGACGGGACTAGCGGGGACTACAATGAGCAGTTCTTC. As protein: CASSDGTSGDYNEQFF.

About this clonotype: At one boundary the junction diverges from the germline segment, which might be a read error. The V gene is TRBV30, the J gene TRBJ1-3; perhaps TRBD1 as D (5 bases). This CDR3 is 13 amino acids long. Germline-derived CDR1 and CDR2 are GTSNPN and SVGIG (reference sequence). As DNA, the CDR3 is TGTGTCTGGACCCAGGGTCCTGGAAACACCATATATTTT. It specifies CVWTQGPGNTIYF.

This sequence joins TRBV11-2 and TRBJ1-2; tentatively, D is TRBD1 (6 bases). CDR3 size: 13 residues. From germline, CDR1 is SGHAT and CDR2 FQNNGV. V was pared by 5 bases and J by 3 bases, with 10 bases between. DNA for the CDR3: TGTGCCAGCAGCCCGGACAGCCACTATGGCTACACCTTC. Translated: CASSPDSHYGYTF. Together with reference TRBV11-2 and TRBJ1-2, the CDR3 gives the full variable domain: EAGVAQSPRYKIIEKRQSVAFWCNPISGHATLYWYQQILGQGPKLLIQFQNNGVVDDSQLPKDRFSAERLKGVDSTLKIQPAKLEDSAVYLCASSPDSHYGYTFGSGTRLTVV.

This sequence joins TRBV9 and TRBJ2-3; tentatively, D is TRBD1 or TRBD2 (5 bases each). CDR1 is SGDLS, CDR2 YYNGEE, per germline. The CDR3 spans 14 residues. The V end was cut by 4 bases, the J end by 6 bases, with 15 bases between. The chain's CDR3 is CASSFGHGGDTQYF. CDR3 nucleotides: TGTGCCAGCAGCTTCGGACACGGAGGCGATACGCAGTATTTT.

The chain links TRBV30 to TRBJ1-2, with 8 positions matching TRBD1. The germline CDR1 and CDR2 sequences are GTSNPN and SVGIG (reference sequence). The V and J ends lost 4 bases and 5 bases, in that order; junction bases with no gene match: 3. The CDR3 consists of 12 residues. This CDR3 reads CAWTGGLYGYTF. The CDR3 DNA is TGTGCCTGGACAGGGGGCCTATATGGCTACACCTTC.

The V gene is TRBV2, the J gene TRBJ2-3; no definite D call. The V gene's germline CDR1 is SNHLY and CDR2 FYNNEI. V lost 5 bases, J lost 4 bases, and 16 bases lay in between. CDR3 length: 15 residues. CDR3 region: CASSSLAWDPDTQYF. The CDR3 bases are TGTGCCAGCAGTTCCTTGGCTTGGGATCCAGATACGCAGTATTTT.

Notes on this clonotype: An end of the junction does not agree with germline; a read error may underlie this. The chain carries TRBV6-6 and TRBJ1-5; D not certain. Looked up from germline, CDR1 is MNHNY and CDR2 is SVGAGI (reference sequence). The CDR3 has 14 amino acids. For the CDR3, the DNA is TGCTACGCGCGGCCCCGGGCGAGCAATCAGCCCCAGCATTTT. The encoded protein is CYARPRASNQPQHF.